This T cell receptor beta chain was observed in a study of shared clonotypes between healthy human individuals. Study-wide context: CD4 naive and CD4 memory each took three plates per donor, while CD8 naive took two and CD8 memory one. Study results and limitations: Generation of non-shared clonotypes was less probable than generation of clonotypes shared by all four donors.

This CDR3 comprises 14 residues. In germline, CDR1 is GTSNPN, CDR2 SVGIG (reference sequence). V trimming: 5 bases; J trimming: 4 bases; junction bases outside the gene matches: 5. A word on this clone: Its antigen is not known.

The method was immunoSEQ multiplex PCR; TCRdb's version includes in-frame clones alone and lacks a portion of them. The sample records under 1,900,000 clones, approximately 98.5% being singletons. This sequence was found in a man aged 25-45 years in good health. This chain uses TRBV30 with TRBJ2-1; 10 bases match TRBD2. The source material was naive CD4+ T cells sorted from blood. Subset meaning: CD45RA+ positively selected. The CDR3 DNA reads TGTGCCTGGCTTAGCGGGGGGACTTACAATGAGCAGTTCTTC. It translates to CAWLSGGTYNEQFF.